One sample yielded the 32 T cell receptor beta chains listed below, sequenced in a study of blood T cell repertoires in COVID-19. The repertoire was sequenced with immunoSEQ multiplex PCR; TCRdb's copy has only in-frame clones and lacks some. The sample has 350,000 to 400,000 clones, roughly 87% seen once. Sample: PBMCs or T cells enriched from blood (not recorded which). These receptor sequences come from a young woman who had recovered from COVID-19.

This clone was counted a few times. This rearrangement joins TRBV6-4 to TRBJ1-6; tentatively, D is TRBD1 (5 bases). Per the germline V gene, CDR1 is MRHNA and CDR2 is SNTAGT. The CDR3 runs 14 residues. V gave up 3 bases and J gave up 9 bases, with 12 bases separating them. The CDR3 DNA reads TGTGCCAGCAGTGAAGGGCAGGGAAGTTCACCCCTCCACTTT. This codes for CASSEGQGSSPLHF.

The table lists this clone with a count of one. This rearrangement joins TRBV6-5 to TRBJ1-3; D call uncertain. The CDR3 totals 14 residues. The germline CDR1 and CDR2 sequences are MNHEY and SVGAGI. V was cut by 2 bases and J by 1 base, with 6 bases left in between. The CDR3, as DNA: TGTGCCAGCAGTTACGGCATGTCTGGAAACACCATATATTTT. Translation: CASSYGMSGNTIYF.

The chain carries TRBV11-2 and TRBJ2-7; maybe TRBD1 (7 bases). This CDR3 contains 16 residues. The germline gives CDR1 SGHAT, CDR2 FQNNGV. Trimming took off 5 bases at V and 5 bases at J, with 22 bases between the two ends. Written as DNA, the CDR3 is TGTGCCAGCAGCCGAGGCGGAGGGACAGTTTTTCACGAGCAGTACTTC. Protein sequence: CASSRGGGTVFHEQYF.

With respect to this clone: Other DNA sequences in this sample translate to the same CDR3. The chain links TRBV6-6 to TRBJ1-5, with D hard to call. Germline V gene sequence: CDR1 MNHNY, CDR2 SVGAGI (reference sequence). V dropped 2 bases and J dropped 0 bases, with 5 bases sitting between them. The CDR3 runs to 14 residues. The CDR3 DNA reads TGTGCCAGCAGTTACGCGGATAGCAATCAGCCCCAGCATTTT. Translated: CASSYADSNQPQHF.

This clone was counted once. The CDR3 here is CASSRGEGRRSGNTIYF. For the CDR3, the DNA is TGTGCCAGCAGCCGGGGGGAGGGGCGACGCTCTGGAAACACCATATATTTT. The chain joins TRBV3-1 (or the pseudogene TRBV3-2) to TRBJ1-3; D is possibly TRBD1 (5 bases). The CDR3 covers 17 residues. CDR1 is LGHDT and CDR2 is YNNKEL in the germline V gene (reference sequence). Trimming pared 4 bases from V and 0 bases from J, leaving 16 bases between.

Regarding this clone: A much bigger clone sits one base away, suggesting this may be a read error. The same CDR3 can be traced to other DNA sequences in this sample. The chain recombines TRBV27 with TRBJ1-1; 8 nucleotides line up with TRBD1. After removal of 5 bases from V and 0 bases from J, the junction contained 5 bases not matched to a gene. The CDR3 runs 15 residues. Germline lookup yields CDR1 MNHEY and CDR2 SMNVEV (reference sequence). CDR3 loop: CASSPTGGMNTEAFF. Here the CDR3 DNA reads TGTGCCAGCAGTCCCACAGGGGGGATGAACACTGAAGCTTTCTTT.

The CDR3 is CASSRQSRETQYF. The CDR3 DNA follows: TGTGCCAGTAGTAGACAGAGTAGGGAGACCCAGTACTTC. The chain has TRBV19 and TRBJ2-5; weak D call: TRBD1 (5 bases). From germline, CDR1 is LNHDA and CDR2 SQIVND (reference sequence). Trimming removed 4 bases at V and 5 bases at J, with 11 bases between. The CDR3 consists of 13 residues.

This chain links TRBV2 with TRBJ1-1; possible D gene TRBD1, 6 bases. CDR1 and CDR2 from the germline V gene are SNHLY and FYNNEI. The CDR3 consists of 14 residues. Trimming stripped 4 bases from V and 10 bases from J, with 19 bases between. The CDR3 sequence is CASSVSTGPTAAFF. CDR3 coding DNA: TGTGCCAGCAGTGTTTCAACAGGGCCAACAGCAGCTTTCTTT.

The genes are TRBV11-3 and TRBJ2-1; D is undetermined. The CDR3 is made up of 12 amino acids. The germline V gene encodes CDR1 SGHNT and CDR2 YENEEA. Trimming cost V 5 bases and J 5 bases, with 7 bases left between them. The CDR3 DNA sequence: TGTGCCAGCAGCCAACTTGACAATGAGCAGTTCTTC. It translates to CASSQLDNEQFF.

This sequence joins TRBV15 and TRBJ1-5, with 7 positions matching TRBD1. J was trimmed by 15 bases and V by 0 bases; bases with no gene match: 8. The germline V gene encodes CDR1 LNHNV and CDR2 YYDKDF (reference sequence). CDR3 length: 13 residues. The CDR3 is CATSRDDRAWRHF. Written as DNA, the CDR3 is TGTGCCACCAGCAGAGACGACAGGGCCTGGCGGCATTTT.

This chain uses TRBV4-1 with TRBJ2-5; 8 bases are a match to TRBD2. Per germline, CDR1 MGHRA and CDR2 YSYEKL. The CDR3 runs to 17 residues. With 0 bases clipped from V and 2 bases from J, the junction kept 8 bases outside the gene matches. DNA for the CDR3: TGCGCCAGCAGCCAAGATCGGCGGGGGGACGATCAAGAGACCCAGTACTTC. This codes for CASSQDRRGDDQETQYF.

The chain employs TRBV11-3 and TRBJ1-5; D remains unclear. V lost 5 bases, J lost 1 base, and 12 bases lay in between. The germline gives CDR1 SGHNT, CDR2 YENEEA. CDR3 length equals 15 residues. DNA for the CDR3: TGTGCCAGCAGCCCCGGGAGGGAAAGCAATCAGCCCCAGCATTTT. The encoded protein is CASSPGRESNQPQHF.

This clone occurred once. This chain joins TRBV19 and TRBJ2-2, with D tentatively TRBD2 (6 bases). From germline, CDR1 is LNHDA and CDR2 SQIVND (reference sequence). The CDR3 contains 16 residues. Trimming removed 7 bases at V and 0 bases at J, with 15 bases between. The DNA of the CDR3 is TGTGCCAGTACCAAGTATAGCGGAGCGAACACCGGGGAGCTGTTTTTT. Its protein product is CASTKYSGANTGELFF.

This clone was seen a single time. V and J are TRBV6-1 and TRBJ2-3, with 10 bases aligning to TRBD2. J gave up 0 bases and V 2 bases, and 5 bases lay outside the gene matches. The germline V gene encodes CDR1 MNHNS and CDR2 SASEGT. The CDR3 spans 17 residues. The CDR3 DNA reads TGTGCCAGCAGTGAACTAGCGGGGGCAGGGAGCACAGATACGCAGTATTTT. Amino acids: CASSELAGAGSTDTQYF.

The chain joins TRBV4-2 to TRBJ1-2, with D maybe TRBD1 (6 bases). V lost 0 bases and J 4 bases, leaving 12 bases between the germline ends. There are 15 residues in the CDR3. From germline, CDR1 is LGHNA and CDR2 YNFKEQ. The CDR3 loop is CASSQDRGASYGYTF. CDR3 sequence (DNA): TGTGCCAGCAGCCAAGATCGGGGGGCCTCCTATGGCTACACCTTC.

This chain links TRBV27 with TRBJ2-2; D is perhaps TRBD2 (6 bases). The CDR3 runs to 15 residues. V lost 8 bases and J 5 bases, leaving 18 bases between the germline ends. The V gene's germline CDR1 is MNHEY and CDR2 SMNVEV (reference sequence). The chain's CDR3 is CASPQSGGWTGELFF. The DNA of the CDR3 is TGTGCCAGCCCTCAGTCCGGGGGTTGGACCGGGGAGCTGTTTTTT.

CDR3 DNA sequence: TGTGCCAGCAGGCAGTCGTTAGAGACCCAGTACTTC. This sequence encodes CASRQSLETQYF. The chain has TRBV12-3 or TRBV12-4 and TRBJ2-5; D unclear. The CDR3 has 12 amino acids. Deletions cut 6 bases from V and 4 bases from J, with 9 bases between.

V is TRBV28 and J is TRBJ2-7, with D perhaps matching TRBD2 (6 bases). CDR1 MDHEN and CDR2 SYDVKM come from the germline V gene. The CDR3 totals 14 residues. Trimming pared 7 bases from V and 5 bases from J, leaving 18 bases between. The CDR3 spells CASTPGGIANEQYF. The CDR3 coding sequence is TGTGCCAGCACCCCCGGCGGGATCGCCAACGAGCAGTACTTC.

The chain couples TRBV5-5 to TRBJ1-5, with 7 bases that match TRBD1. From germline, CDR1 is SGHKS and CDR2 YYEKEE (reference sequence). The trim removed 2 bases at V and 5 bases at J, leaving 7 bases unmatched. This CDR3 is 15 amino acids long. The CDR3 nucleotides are TGTGCCAGCAGCTTAGACCGGGACAGAGATCAGCCCCAGCATTTT. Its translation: CASSLDRDRDQPQHF.

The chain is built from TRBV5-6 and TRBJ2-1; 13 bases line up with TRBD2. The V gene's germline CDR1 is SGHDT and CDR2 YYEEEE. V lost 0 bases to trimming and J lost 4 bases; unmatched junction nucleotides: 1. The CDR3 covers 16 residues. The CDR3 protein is CASSLEGLAGYNEQFF. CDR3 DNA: TGTGCCAGCAGCTTGGAGGGACTAGCGGGGTACAATGAGCAGTTCTTC. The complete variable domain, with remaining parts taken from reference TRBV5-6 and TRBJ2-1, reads DAGVTQSPTHLIKTRGQQVTLRCSPKSGHDTVSWYQQALGQGPQFIFQYYEEEERQRGNFPDRFSGHQFPNYSSELNVNALLLGDSALYLCASSLEGLAGYNEQFFGPGTRLTVL.

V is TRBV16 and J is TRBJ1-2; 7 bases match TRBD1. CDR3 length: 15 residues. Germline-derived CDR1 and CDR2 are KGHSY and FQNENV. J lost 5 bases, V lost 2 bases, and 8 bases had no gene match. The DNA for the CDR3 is TGTGCCAGCAGCCAAAGGGGGCTCAGGGGATATGGCTACACCTTC. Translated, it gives CASSQRGLRGYGYTF. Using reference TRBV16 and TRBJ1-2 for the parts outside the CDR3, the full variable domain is GEEVAQTPKHLVRGEGQKAKLYCAPIKGHSYVFWYQQVLKNEFKFLISFQNENVFDETGMPKERFSAKCLPNSPCSLEIQATKLEDSAVYFCASSQRGLRGYGYTFGSGTRLTVV.

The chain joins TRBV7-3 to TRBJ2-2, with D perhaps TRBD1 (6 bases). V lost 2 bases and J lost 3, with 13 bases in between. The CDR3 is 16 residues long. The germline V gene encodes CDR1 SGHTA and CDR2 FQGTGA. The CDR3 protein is CASSLGQGLDTGELFF. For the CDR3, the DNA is TGTGCCAGCAGCTTAGGGCAGGGGCTAGACACCGGGGAGCTGTTTTTT.

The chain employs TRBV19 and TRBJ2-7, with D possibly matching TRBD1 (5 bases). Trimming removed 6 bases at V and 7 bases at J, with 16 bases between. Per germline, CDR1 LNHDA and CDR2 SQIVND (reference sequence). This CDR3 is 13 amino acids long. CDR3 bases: TGTGCCAGTAGCTCCAGGGAACCCCCTGAGCAGTACTTC. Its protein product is CASSSREPPEQYF.

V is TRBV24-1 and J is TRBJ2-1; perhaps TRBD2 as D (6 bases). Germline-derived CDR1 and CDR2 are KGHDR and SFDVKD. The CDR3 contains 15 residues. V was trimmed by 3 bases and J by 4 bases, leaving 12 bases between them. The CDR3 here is CATSDPSGGYNEQFF. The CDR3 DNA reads TGTGCCACCAGTGATCCCTCTGGGGGGTACAATGAGCAGTTCTTC.

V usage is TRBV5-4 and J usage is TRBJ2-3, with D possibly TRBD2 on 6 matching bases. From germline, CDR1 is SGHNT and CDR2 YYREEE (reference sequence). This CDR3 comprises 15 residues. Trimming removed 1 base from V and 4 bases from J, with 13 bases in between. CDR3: CASSLSYTSSDTQYF. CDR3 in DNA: TGTGCCAGCAGCTTGAGTTATACTAGCTCAGATACGCAGTATTTT.

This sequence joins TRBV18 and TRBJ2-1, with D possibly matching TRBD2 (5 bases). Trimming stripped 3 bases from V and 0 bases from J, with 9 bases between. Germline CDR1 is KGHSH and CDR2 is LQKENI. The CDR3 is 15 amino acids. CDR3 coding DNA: TGTGCCAGCTCACCCCAGCGGAGCTCCTACAATGAGCAGTTCTTC. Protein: CASSPQRSSYNEQFF.

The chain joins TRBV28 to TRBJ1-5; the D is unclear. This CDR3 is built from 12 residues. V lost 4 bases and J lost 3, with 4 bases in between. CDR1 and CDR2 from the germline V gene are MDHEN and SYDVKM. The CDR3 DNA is TGTGCCAGCAGTTCTAACAATCAGCCCCAGCATTTT. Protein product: CASSSNNQPQHF.

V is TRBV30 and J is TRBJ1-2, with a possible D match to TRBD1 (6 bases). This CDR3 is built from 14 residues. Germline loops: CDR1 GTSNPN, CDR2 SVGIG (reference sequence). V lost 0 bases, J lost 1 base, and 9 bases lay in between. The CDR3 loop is CAWSVRGHNYGYTF. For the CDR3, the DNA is TGTGCCTGGAGTGTAAGGGGACATAACTATGGCTACACCTTC.

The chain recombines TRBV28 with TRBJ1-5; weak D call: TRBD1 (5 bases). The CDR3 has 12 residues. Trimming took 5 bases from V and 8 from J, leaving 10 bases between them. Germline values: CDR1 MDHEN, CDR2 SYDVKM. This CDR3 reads CASSPPGEPQHF. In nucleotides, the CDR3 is TGTGCCAGCAGTCCGCCGGGGGAGCCCCAGCATTTT.

Here the CDR3 DNA reads TGTGCCACCCGGGGGATCGGCTACACCTTC. As protein: CATRGIGYTF. V gene TRBV10-3 combines with J gene TRBJ1-2, with D perhaps TRBD1 (5 bases). Germline V gene lookup returns CDR1 ENHRY and CDR2 SYGVKD. Between the trimmed V and J ends, which lost 10 bases and 8 bases, there was a span of 11 bases. The CDR3 covers 10 residues.

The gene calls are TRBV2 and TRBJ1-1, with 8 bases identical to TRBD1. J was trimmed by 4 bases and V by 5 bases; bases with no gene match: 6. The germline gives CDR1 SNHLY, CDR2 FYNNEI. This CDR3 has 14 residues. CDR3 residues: CASSLDRAGTEAFF. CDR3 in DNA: TGTGCCAGCAGTCTGGACAGGGCGGGCACTGAAGCTTTCTTT.

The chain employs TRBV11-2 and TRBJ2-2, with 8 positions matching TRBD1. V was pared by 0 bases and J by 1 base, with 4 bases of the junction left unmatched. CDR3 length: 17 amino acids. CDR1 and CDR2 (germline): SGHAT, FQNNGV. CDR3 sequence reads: CASSLEWTGLNTGELFF. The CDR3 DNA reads TGTGCCAGCAGCTTAGAGTGGACAGGGCTGAACACCGGGGAGCTGTTTTTT.